The T cell receptor beta chain under discussion was sequenced for a study of T cell repertoires in cytomegalovirus infection (dated by TCRdb to between 2018 and 2021). In the study overall: The HLA type of each donor mattered for the analysis, because public TCR beta signatures pointed to carriage of CMV infection along with the matching HLA type. Study-wide conclusions, independent of this receptor: Carriers of CMV infection plus the relevant HLA type were discriminated by the cumulative frequency of public TCR beta family members in the study cohort and in an independent roughly 340-donor cohort. In the ex vivo response, HLA-C-restricted CMV-specific TCR beta clonotypes were dominant, and in two of eight donors the single most frequent clonotype came from this HLA-C-restricted group.

Sequencing instrument: Illumina HiSeq 1500. Through fastp at Q25 and MiXCR, TCRdb rebuilt clones from the public reads, retaining in-frame beta chains. Entries that share a CDR3 protein sequence are merged under the most common genes and DNA. This sample holds roughly 640,000 distinct CDR3 sequences; 24% were observed only once. 8% of the sample goes to the ten largest clones. As concerns this clonotype: This clone's antigen is unknown. No much larger clone is present one base from it, and per-base qualities are unavailable.

This TCR was recovered from a human donor in good health (CMV status not recorded). Some clones in this sample may be carry-over from other donors' samples. The sequenced material came from CD8+ T cells from PBMCs.

CDR3 sequence: CASRPPGQLNEKLFF. The sequence in DNA is TGTGCCAGCAGACCTCCGGGACAACTCAATGAAAAACTGTTTTTT. This chain is built from TRBV6-2 or TRBV6-3 and TRBJ1-4, with a tentative D gene TRBD1 over 6 matching bases. CDR1 and CDR2 were assigned from the germline V gene as MNHEY and SVGEGT. V is cut by 6 bases and J by 5 bases, and the space between the germline ends is 16 bases. The cysteine opens and the phenylalanine closes a CDR3 of 15 amino acids. Only the CDR3 region is kept as DNA, spanning 45 bases read in frame from base 1.